These 9 T cell receptor beta chains share one sample of origin, sequenced in a study of blood T cell repertoires in COVID-19. The data were produced by immunoSEQ multiplex PCR, yet TCRdb's version contains in-frame clones alone and is incomplete. The profile covers approximately 200,000 clones, with approximately 80% appearing a single time and around 7.4% taken by the ten largest. Sequencing input: PBMCs or T cells enriched from blood (not recorded which). The receptors stem from a woman aged 40 to 50 with acute COVID-19.

J is TRBJ2-7 and V is TRBV9; TRBD1 matches at 7 bases. V lost 4 bases to trimming and J lost 2 bases; unmatched junction nucleotides: 3. The V gene's germline CDR1 is SGDLS and CDR2 YYNGEE. The CDR3 loop spans 13 amino acids. The CDR3 DNA sequence: TGTGCCAGCAGCCGGCAGGGGGCCTACGAGCAGTACTTC. It codes for CASSRQGAYEQYF. Variable domain in full (rest from reference TRBV9 and TRBJ2-7): DSGVTQTPKHLITATGQRVTLRCSPRSGDLSVYWYQQSLDQGLQFLIQYYNGEERAKGNILERFSAQQFPDLHSELNLSSLELGDSALYFCASSRQGAYEQYFGPGTRLTVT.

This chain connects TRBV6-5 to TRBJ1-1, with 7 bases aligning to TRBD1. Trimming cost V 5 bases and J 8 bases; bases outside gene matches: 5. Germline assignment: CDR1 MNHEY and CDR2 SVGAGI. This CDR3 has 12 amino acids. CDR3 nucleotide sequence: TGTGCCAGCAGTCGAGAGACAGGGGAAGCTTTCTTT. Its translation: CASSRETGEAFF.

This clone was found a few times. The rearrangement links TRBV19 to TRBJ2-7; weak D call: TRBD2 (5 bases). Germline-derived CDR1 and CDR2 are LNHDA and SQIVND (reference sequence). V was trimmed by 3 bases and J by 3 bases, leaving 15 bases between them. The CDR3 extends over 15 amino acids. CDR3 sequence (DNA): TGTGCCAGTAGTATCGACGGAGGCCCCCGCTACGAGCAGTACTTC. Its translation: CASSIDGGPRYEQYF. Full variable domain (rest looked up from reference TRBV19 and TRBJ2-7): DGGITQSPKYLFRKEGQNVTLSCEQNLNHDAMYWYRQDPGQGLRLIYYSQIVNDFQKGDIAEGYSVSREKKESFPLTVTSAQKNPTAFYLCASSIDGGPRYEQYFGPGTRLTVT.

In its sample, this clone was seen a few times. This sequence joins TRBV4-2 and TRBJ1-3; D ambiguous. This CDR3 comprises 16 residues. CDR1 and CDR2 (germline): LGHNA, YNFKEQ. V dropped 0 bases and J dropped 5 bases, with 14 bases sitting between them. CDR3 sequence (DNA): TGTGCCAGCAGCCAAGACTCGGGTGGCGGGAGAAACACCATATATTTT. This sequence encodes CASSQDSGGGRNTIYF.

V and J are TRBV30 and TRBJ1-1, with 8 bases identical to TRBD1. In germline, CDR1 is GTSNPN, CDR2 SVGIG (reference sequence). V was pared by 7 bases and J by 4 bases, with 8 bases of the junction left unmatched. This CDR3 has 13 amino acids. The CDR3 loop is CASTRQGLTEAFF. CDR3 in DNA: TGTGCCTCTACAAGACAGGGGCTCACTGAAGCTTTCTTT.

Of note for this clone: Other DNA sequences in the same sample also yield this CDR3. V gene TRBV15 combines with J gene TRBJ1-5, with 9 bases aligning to TRBD1. The length of the CDR3 is 16 residues. V shed 1 base and J 4 bases; nucleotides not matched to a gene: 5. Germline CDR1 LNHNV, CDR2 YYDKDF (reference sequence). CDR3 sequence (DNA): TGTGCCACCAGCAGAGCAGTTGGGACAGGGAATCAGCCCCAGCATTTT. This sequence encodes CATSRAVGTGNQPQHF.

The V and J genes are TRBV24-1 and TRBJ1-5, with D possibly TRBD1 on 6 matching bases. Trimming took 2 bases from V and 13 from J, leaving 14 bases between them. The germline gives CDR1 KGHDR, CDR2 SFDVKD. The CDR3 loop spans 13 amino acids. CDR3 protein: CATSDWGQVKQHF. The DNA for the CDR3 is TGTGCCACCAGTGATTGGGGGCAGGTCAAGCAGCATTTT.

The chain has TRBV7-9 and TRBJ2-2; no definite D call. Germline V gives CDR1 SEHNR, CDR2 FQNEAQ (reference sequence). The CDR3 sequence is 16 residues long. V was shortened by 5 bases and J by 0 bases, with 13 bases between the two germline ends. The CDR3 sequence: CASSPFRGSNTGELFF. CDR3 in DNA: TGTGCCAGCAGCCCCTTCCGCGGATCGAACACCGGGGAGCTGTTTTTT.

In its sample, this clone was seen a few times. The chain has TRBV27 and TRBJ1-1; 8 bases are a match to TRBD1. The CDR3 loop spans 14 amino acids. J was trimmed by 11 bases and V by 9 bases; bases with no gene match: 17. In germline, CDR1 is MNHEY, CDR2 SMNVEV (reference sequence). In DNA, the CDR3 is TGTGCCAGTAACCCGGGCAGGGGGCCTGAAAAGGCTTTCTTT. This sequence encodes CASNPGRGPEKAFF.